This T cell receptor (beta chain) was found in a study of T cells after yellow fever vaccination. The ends were cut back, 8 bases at V and 3 bases at J, with 28 bases in the middle. Germline CDR1 LGHNA, CDR2 YNFKEQ. The CDR3 extends over 19 amino acids. TCRdb independently ran MiXCR on the 5' RACE reads; one entry per CDR3 protein. The profile shows under 55,000 distinct CDR3 sequences, about 6.8% of them singletons. The starting material was CD8+ T cells not binding an NS4B(214-222) dextramer, sorted from PBMCs, obtained 45 days after the yellow fever booster vaccination. This TCR came from a man aged 25-45 years who received the YFV17D yellow fever vaccine. V usage is TRBV4-2 and J usage is TRBJ2-2, with D unresolved. The CDR3, as DNA: TGTGCCAGCGGCCCCCCGCCCCTTATCGTCTCAAGCGACACCGGGGAGCTGTTTTTT. This encodes CASGPPPLIVSSDTGELFF.